This paragraph reports one T cell receptor beta chain. Its antigen is unidentified. This sample is drawn from a study of cytomegalovirus exposure and HLA in healthy donors. General study findings and limits: For TCR beta chains, V- and J-gene trimming was later linked to a missense DCLRE1C variant. Earlier results showed most TCR beta V segments being productive about 87% or about 30% of the time.

This CDR3 is 13 amino acids long. V lost 6 bases and J lost 7, with 15 bases in between. Germline V gene sequence: CDR1 SGHTA, CDR2 FQGNSA. 60 Vbeta and 13 Jbeta primers were used in PCR. Libraries were prepared by immunoSEQ multiplex PCR; TCRdb keeps only in-frame clonotypes and omits some of them. This table has approximately 84,000 clones, 75% appearing once. Sequencing input: PBMCs. The sequence derives from a man in his forties or fifties in good health and CMV-seronegative. This chain uses TRBV7-2 with TRBJ2-5; D possibly corresponds to TRBD1 (6 bases). The CDR3 loop is CASSLDRLGTQYF. In nucleotides, the CDR3 is TGTGCCAGCAGTCTTGACAGGTTGGGGACCCAGTACTTC.